A selection of T cell receptor beta chains follows, all from one sample in a study of OX40 agonist ivuxolimab in advanced cancers. Assay: immunoSEQ multiplex PCR; the TCRdb copy retains only in-frame clones and omits some. The table shows some 50,000 clones, with nearly 85% occurring only once. The sample here was CD4+ or CD8+ T cells sorted from blood, taken in a trial of the OX40 agonist ivuxolimab. The receptors here all came from an adult with an advanced solid tumor such as melanoma, head and neck, liver or kidney cancer. Both conserved end residues are part of each CDR3. Each record gives: D gene, CDR3 length, clone size, J gene, V gene, CDR3 protein, CDR3 DNA. The D gene is left open where the match is weak. Clone size is given for some rows only: seen once, a few or many times, or a class if the clone is expanded.

D: NA
length: 16
size: few
J: TRBJ2-6
V: TRBV7-2
CDR3: CASSLVINKGANVLTF
DNA: TGTGCCAGCAGCTTAGTCATCAACAAAGGGGCCAACGTCCTGACTTTC

D: TRBD1
length: 13
size: NA
J: TRBJ1-1
V: TRBV27
CDR3: CASSWGPQGVAFF
DNA: TGTGCCAGCAGTTGGGGCCCCCAGGGGGTAGCTTTCTTT

D: TRBD1
length: 14
size: NA
J: TRBJ1-3
V: TRBV6-5
CDR3: CASSEDRGGNTIYF
DNA: TGTGCCAGCAGTGAAGACAGGGGCGGAAACACCATATATTTT

D: TRBD1
length: 17
size: NA
J: TRBJ2-2
V: TRBV19
CDR3: CASSIDQGTVNTGELFF
DNA: TGTGCCAGTAGTATAGATCAAGGGACAGTGAACACCGGGGAGCTGTTTTTT

D: NA
length: 15
size: NA
J: TRBJ2-3
V: TRBV2
CDR3: CASSGQGTVTDTQYF
DNA: TGTGCCAGCAGCGGTCAGGGGACTGTAACAGATACGCAGTATTTT

D: NA
length: 16
size: NA
J: TRBJ1-3
V: TRBV7-9
CDR3: CASSPYGGDRGNTIYF
DNA: TGTGCCAGCAGCCCCTATGGGGGGGACCGCGGAAACACCATATATTTT

D: NA
length: 14
size: NA
J: TRBJ2-3
V: TRBV7-2
CDR3: CASSLLRLPDTQYF
DNA: TGTGCCAGCAGCTTATTGCGGTTGCCAGATACGCAGTATTTT

D: NA
length: 16
size: NA
J: TRBJ1-2
V: TRBV2
CDR3: CASSLGRTDTNYGYTF
DNA: TGTGCCAGCAGTTTGGGCCGTACTGACACTAACTATGGCTACACCTTC

D: TRBD1
length: 15
size: NA
J: TRBJ2-6
V: TRBV6-5
CDR3: CATRQGYSGANVLTF
DNA: TGTGCCACCCGACAGGGATACTCTGGGGCCAACGTCCTGACTTTC

D: NA
length: 12
size: NA
J: TRBJ1-1
V: TRBV5-8
CDR3: CASSFRQVRAFF
DNA: TGTGCCAGCAGCTTCAGACAAGTTCGAGCTTTCTTT

D: NA
length: 16
size: NA
J: TRBJ2-1
V: TRBV7-8
CDR3: CASSPWRFKMGNEQFF
DNA: TGTGCCAGCAGCCCCTGGCGGTTTAAAATGGGGAATGAGCAGTTCTTC

D: NA
length: 13
size: once
J: TRBJ2-7
V: TRBV10-3
CDR3: CAISDPTRYEQYF
DNA: TGTGCCATCAGTGACCCAACAAGGTACGAGCAGTACTTC

D: NA
length: 13
size: NA
J: TRBJ1-1
V: TRBV6-6
CDR3: CASSRDGGTEAFF
DNA: TGTGCCAGCAGCCGGGACGGAGGCACTGAAGCTTTCTTT

D: NA
length: 15
size: NA
J: TRBJ2-3
V: TRBV23-1
CDR3: CASSHNQNLTDTQYF
DNA: TGCGCCAGCAGTCATAACCAGAACCTCACAGATACGCAGTATTTT

D: NA
length: 15
size: NA
J: TRBJ2-3
V: TRBV9
CDR3: CASSTRDSYTDTQYF
DNA: TGTGCCAGCAGCACCCGGGACTCCTACACAGATACGCAGTATTTT

D: NA
length: 14
size: NA
J: TRBJ2-1
V: TRBV6-5
CDR3: CASSYRDSNNEQFF
DNA: TGTGCCAGCAGTTACCGGGACTCAAACAATGAGCAGTTCTTC

D: NA
length: 18
size: NA
J: TRBJ2-6
V: TRBV28
CDR3: CASSQRGILFSGANVLTF
DNA: TGTGCCAGCAGCCAGAGGGGGATCCTCTTCTCTGGGGCCAACGTCCTGACTTTC

D: NA
length: 15
size: NA
J: TRBJ1-2
V: TRBV30
CDR3: CAWSKWPDTNYGYTF
DNA: TGTGCCTGGAGTAAGTGGCCCGACACCAACTATGGCTACACCTTC

D: TRBD1
length: 14
size: NA
J: TRBJ2-3
V: TRBV18
CDR3: CASSPTGVTDTQYF
DNA: TGTGCCAGCTCACCGACAGGGGTTACAGATACGCAGTATTTT

D: NA
length: 13
size: NA
J: TRBJ1-2
V: TRBV27
CDR3: CASSLRGGYGYTF
DNA: TGTGCCAGCAGTTTAAGGGGGGGCTATGGCTACACCTTC

D: TRBD1
length: 14
size: NA
J: TRBJ2-2
V: TRBV30
CDR3: CAWATGANTGELFF
DNA: TGTGCCTGGGCGACAGGGGCTAACACCGGGGAGCTGTTTTTT

D: NA
length: 11
size: NA
J: TRBJ2-5
V: TRBV5-1
CDR3: CASSLDETQYF
DNA: TGCGCCAGCAGCTTGGACGAGACCCAGTACTTC

D: TRBD2
length: 14
size: NA
J: TRBJ2-1
V: TRBV7-2
CDR3: CASSLGAGGDEQFF
DNA: TGTGCCAGCAGCTTAGGAGCGGGAGGAGATGAGCAGTTCTTC

D: NA
length: 13
size: NA
J: TRBJ1-2
V: TRBV5-6
CDR3: CASSLAGEAGYTF
DNA: TGTGCCAGCAGCTTGGCTGGGGAAGCGGGCTACACCTTC

D: TRBD2
length: 16
size: NA
J: TRBJ2-2
V: TRBV5-4
CDR3: CASSRGGRSNTGELFF
DNA: TGTGCCAGCAGCCGGGGGGGCAGGAGTAACACCGGGGAGCTGTTTTTT

D: TRBD2
length: 16
size: NA
J: TRBJ2-3
V: TRBV14
CDR3: CASSPGSGSYTDTQYF
DNA: TGTGCCAGCAGTCCCGGTAGCGGGAGTTACACAGATACGCAGTATTTT

D: NA
length: 11
size: NA
J: TRBJ2-1
V: TRBV7-8
CDR3: CASSQTSSEFF
DNA: TGTGCCAGCAGCCAAACTTCTTCCGAGTTCTTC

D: TRBD2
length: 17
size: NA
J: TRBJ2-1
V: TRBV6-1
CDR3: CASSDPRTSGRTNEQFF
DNA: TGTGCCAGCAGTGACCCCCGGACTAGCGGGAGGACCAATGAGCAGTTCTTC

D: TRBD1
length: 14
size: NA
J: TRBJ2-2
V: TRBV5-1
CDR3: CASRTGTNTGELFF
DNA: TGCGCCAGCCGGACAGGGACGAACACCGGGGAGCTGTTTTTT

D: NA
length: 16
size: NA
J: TRBJ2-3
V: TRBV29-1
CDR3: CSVGILTGIVTDTQYF
DNA: TGCAGCGTTGGGATACTTACAGGGATAGTAACAGATACGCAGTATTTT

D: NA
length: 13
size: NA
J: TRBJ2-1
V: TRBV2
CDR3: CASSSRESNEQFF
DNA: TGTGCCAGCAGTTCCCGGGAGTCCAATGAGCAGTTCTTC

D: NA
length: 14
size: NA
J: TRBJ1-1
V: TRBV7-9
CDR3: CASSWRERNTEAFF
DNA: TGTGCCAGCAGCTGGCGGGAGAGAAACACTGAAGCTTTCTTT

D: TRBD2
length: 14
size: NA
J: TRBJ2-3
V: TRBV5-6
CDR3: CASSGTSGTLTQYF
DNA: TGTGCCAGCAGCGGGACTAGCGGGACCCTTACGCAGTATTTT

D: NA
length: 13
size: NA
J: TRBJ2-2
V: TRBV10-1
CDR3: CASSDRVTGELFF
DNA: TGCGCCAGCAGTGATAGGGTCACCGGGGAGCTGTTTTTT

D: NA
length: 13
size: NA
J: TRBJ1-4
V: TRBV9
CDR3: CASSRDGNEKLFF
DNA: TGTGCCAGCAGCCGGGACGGTAATGAAAAACTGTTTTTT

D: NA
length: 16
size: once
J: TRBJ2-5
V: TRBV7-9
CDR3: CASSLDRRAGVETQYF
DNA: TGTGCCAGCAGCTTAGATCGCAGGGCGGGTGTAGAGACCCAGTACTTC

D: TRBD2
length: 15
size: NA
J: TRBJ2-7
V: TRBV7-3
CDR3: CASRKTSGSVLEQYF
DNA: TGTGCCAGCAGGAAAACTAGCGGGAGTGTCCTCGAGCAGTACTTC

D: NA
length: 14
size: NA
J: TRBJ2-1
V: TRBV7-3
CDR3: CASSPQPPLVEQFF
DNA: TGTGCCAGCAGCCCTCAACCACCCCTAGTTGAGCAGTTCTTC

D: NA
length: 15
size: NA
J: TRBJ2-7
V: TRBV6-5
CDR3: CATQLGYREGYEQYF
DNA: TGTGCCACTCAGCTAGGGTACCGGGAAGGGTACGAGCAGTACTTC

D: TRBD2
length: 15
size: NA
J: TRBJ2-1
V: TRBV19
CDR3: CASSPNRDYSNEQFF
DNA: TGTGCCAGTAGTCCTAACCGGGACTATAGCAATGAGCAGTTCTTC

D: NA
length: 20
size: NA
J: TRBJ2-1
V: TRBV7-2
CDR3: CASSLAPHRLRGPSYNEQFF
DNA: TGTGCCAGCAGCTTAGCGCCCCATCGGTTGCGGGGTCCATCCTACAATGAGCAGTTCTTC

D: NA
length: 14
size: NA
J: TRBJ1-2
V: TRBV28
CDR3: CASSFTGGNYGYTF
DNA: TGTGCCAGCAGTTTTACGGGAGGGAACTATGGCTACACCTTC

D: NA
length: 15
size: NA
J: TRBJ1-2
V: TRBV6-1
CDR3: CASSELQMPWSGYTF
DNA: TGTGCCAGCAGTGAATTACAGATGCCTTGGTCTGGCTACACCTTC

D: NA
length: 15
size: NA
J: TRBJ2-7
V: TRBV10-3
CDR3: CAISESGGNKNEQYF
DNA: TGTGCCATCAGTGAGTCAGGAGGGAACAAGAACGAGCAGTACTTC

D: NA
length: 16
size: NA
J: TRBJ1-6
V: TRBV2
CDR3: CATYRSTGSYNSPLHF
DNA: TGTGCCACCTATAGGTCCACGGGCTCCTATAATTCACCCCTCCACTTT

D: NA
length: 15
size: NA
J: TRBJ2-7
V: TRBV14
CDR3: CASSQGGWRGYEQYF
DNA: TGTGCCAGCAGCCAAGGTGGTTGGAGGGGTTACGAGCAGTACTTC

D: TRBD1
length: 16
size: NA
J: TRBJ1-5
V: TRBV5-1
CDR3: CASSLAGGGENQPQHF
DNA: TGCGCCAGCAGCTTGGCCGGAGGGGGCGAGAATCAGCCCCAGCATTTT

D: TRBD2
length: 15
size: NA
J: TRBJ2-2
V: TRBV5-1
CDR3: CASSRTSINTGELFF
DNA: TGCGCCAGCAGCCGGACTAGCATTAACACCGGGGAGCTGTTTTTT

D: TRBD1
length: 15
size: once
J: TRBJ1-5
V: TRBV6-1
CDR3: CASRGTGGFGQPQHF
DNA: TGTGCCAGCAGAGGGACAGGGGGATTCGGGCAGCCCCAGCATTTT

D: TRBD1
length: 15
size: NA
J: TRBJ1-2
V: TRBV7-9
CDR3: CASSLPGTGVAGYTF
DNA: TGTGCCAGCAGCCTGCCGGGGACAGGGGTCGCTGGCTACACCTTC

D: TRBD1
length: 20
size: NA
J: TRBJ1-1
V: TRBV4-1
CDR3: CASSQGSWGMGTGRSGEAFF
DNA: TGCGCCAGCAGCCAAGGGTCCTGGGGTATGGGGACAGGTCGCTCTGGTGAAGCTTTCTTT

D: NA
length: 15
size: NA
J: TRBJ1-4
V: TRBV6-6
CDR3: CASKGGVGSLVKLFF
DNA: TGTGCCAGCAAGGGGGGGGTAGGTTCCCTCGTGAAACTGTTTTTT

D: NA
length: 12
size: NA
J: TRBJ2-3
V: TRBV7-8
CDR3: CASSQATDTQYF
DNA: TGTGCCAGCAGCCAGGCCACAGATACGCAGTATTTT

D: TRBD1
length: 18
size: NA
J: TRBJ2-1
V: TRBV9
CDR3: CASSVGTGGASYYNEQFF
DNA: TGTGCCAGCAGCGTAGGGACAGGGGGCGCCTCATACTACAATGAGCAGTTCTTC

D: NA
length: 15
size: NA
J: TRBJ1-2
V: TRBV6-6
CDR3: CASSYRPDRSYGYTF
DNA: TGTGCCAGCAGTTACCGGCCCGACAGGAGCTATGGCTACACCTTC

D: NA
length: 14
size: NA
J: TRBJ2-2
V: TRBV5-5
CDR3: CASSLALGQGELFF
DNA: TGTGCCAGCAGCTTGGCTTTGGGGCAGGGGGAGCTGTTTTTT

D: NA
length: 15
size: NA
J: TRBJ1-6
V: TRBV30
CDR3: CAWMGAPSVNSPLHF
DNA: TGTGCCTGGATGGGCGCTCCTTCAGTTAATTCACCCCTCCACTTT

D: NA
length: 11
size: NA
J: TRBJ2-7
V: TRBV7-3
CDR3: CARAYTYEQYF
DNA: TGTGCCAGAGCCTATACCTACGAGCAGTACTTC

D: NA
length: 15
size: NA
J: TRBJ2-5
V: TRBV11-2
CDR3: CASSKSAGSQETQYF
DNA: TGTGCCAGCAGCAAAAGTGCAGGTTCCCAAGAGACCCAGTACTTC

D: NA
length: 12
size: NA
J: TRBJ2-1
V: TRBV10-1
CDR3: CASSRRVNEQFF
DNA: TGCGCCAGCTCAAGAAGAGTCAATGAGCAGTTCTTC